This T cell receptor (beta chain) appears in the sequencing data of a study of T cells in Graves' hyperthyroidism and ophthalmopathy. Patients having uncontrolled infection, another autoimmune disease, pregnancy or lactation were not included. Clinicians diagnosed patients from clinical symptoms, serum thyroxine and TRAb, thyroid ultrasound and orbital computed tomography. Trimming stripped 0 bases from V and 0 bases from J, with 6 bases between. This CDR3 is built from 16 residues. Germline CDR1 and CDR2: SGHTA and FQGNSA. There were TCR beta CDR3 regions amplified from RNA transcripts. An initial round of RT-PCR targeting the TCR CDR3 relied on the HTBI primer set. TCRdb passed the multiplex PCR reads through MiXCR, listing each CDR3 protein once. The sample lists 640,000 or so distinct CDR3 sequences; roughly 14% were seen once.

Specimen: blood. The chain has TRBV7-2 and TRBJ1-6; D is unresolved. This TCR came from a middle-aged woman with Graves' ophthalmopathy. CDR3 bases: TGTGCCAGCAGCTTAGCGGAGAGCTCCTATAATTCACCCCTCCACTTT. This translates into CASSLAESSYNSPLHF.